Each of the 29 T cell receptor beta chains below was sequenced from the same sample in a study of T cell responses to AZD1222 COVID-19 vaccine. Profiled with immunoSEQ multiplex PCR; TCRdb holds only in-frame clones, not every one. Of 100,000 or so clones in the sample, 84% were seen once. Sequenced material: peripheral blood, taken on day 0 of AZD1222 vaccination. Receptors originate from an adult in good health.

This chain links TRBV7-2 with TRBJ1-5; D call uncertain. The CDR3 extends over 15 amino acids. Trimming pared 2 bases from V and 5 bases from J, leaving 13 bases between. Germline CDR1 and CDR2: SGHTA and FQGNSA. In nucleotides, the CDR3 is TGTGCCAGCAGCTTAAGCTGGGCCGGGTATCAGCCCCAGCATTTT. Its translation is CASSLSWAGYQPQHF.

The chain carries TRBV5-5 and TRBJ2-3; D is uncertain. Trimming removed 1 base at V and 2 bases at J, with 5 bases between. Per the germline V gene, CDR1 is SGHKS and CDR2 is YYEKEE (reference sequence). The CDR3 is 13 amino acids. DNA for the CDR3: TGTGCCAGCAGCTTGTTCCCCACAGATACGCAGTATTTT. This encodes CASSLFPTDTQYF. The full variable domain, with the rest looked up from reference TRBV5-5 and TRBJ2-3, is DAGVTQSPTHLIKTRGQQVTLRCSPISGHKSVSWYQQVLGQGPQFIFQYYEKEERGRGNFPDRFSARQFPNYSSELNVNALLLGDSALYLCASSLFPTDTQYFGPGTRLTVL.

The chain joins TRBV18 to TRBJ2-1, with a possible D match to TRBD2 (7 bases). CDR3 length: 13 residues. Germline lookup yields CDR1 KGHSH and CDR2 LQKENI. Trimming left V 4 bases short and J 9 bases short, with 13 bases between. The CDR3 loop is CASSRGGQGEQFF. The CDR3 region has the DNA TGTGCCAGCTCACGGGGGGGCCAGGGTGAGCAGTTCTTC. Combining the CDR3 with reference TRBV18 and TRBJ2-1 gives the whole variable domain NAGVMQNPRHLVRRRGQEARLRCSPMKGHSHVYWYRQLPEEGLKFMVYLQKENIIDESGMPKERFSAEFPKEGPSILRIQQVVRGDSAAYFCASSRGGQGEQFFGPGTRLTVL.

The chain carries TRBV9 and TRBJ2-2; 10 bases agree with TRBD1. J lost 2 bases, V lost 0 bases, and 4 bases had no gene match. Germline CDR1 and CDR2: SGDLS and YYNGEE. CDR3 length equals 17 residues. CDR3 residues: CASSVGTGGYNTGELFF. In nucleotides, the CDR3 is TGTGCCAGCAGCGTAGGGACAGGGGGTTACAACACCGGGGAGCTGTTTTTT.

This rearrangement joins TRBV29-1 to TRBJ1-6; D remains unclear. Trimming stripped 2 bases from V and 7 bases from J, with 9 bases between. The CDR3 is 13 amino acids. CDR1 is SQVTM, CDR2 ANQGSEA, per germline. CDR3 sequence: CSVEISANSPLHF. The CDR3 nucleotides are TGCAGCGTTGAAATCAGTGCCAATTCACCCCTCCACTTT. Using reference TRBV29-1 and TRBJ1-6 for the parts outside the CDR3, the full variable domain is SAVISQKPSRDICQRGTSLTIQCQVDSQVTMMFWYRQQPGQSLTLIATANQGSEATYESGFVIDKFPISRPNLTFSTLTVSNMSPEDSSIYLCSVEISANSPLHFGNGTRLTVT.

This clone was recorded many times. The CDR3 DNA sequence: TGTGCCAGCAGTTATGAGGTCAACACCGGGGAGCTGTTTTTT. Protein sequence: CASSYEVNTGELFF. The rearrangement uses TRBV6-5 and TRBJ2-2, with D unresolved. This CDR3 is built from 14 residues. Trimming removed 3 bases from V and 2 bases from J, with 7 bases in between. The germline V gene has CDR1 MNHEY and CDR2 SVGAGI.

This clone was seen a few times. The chain is built from TRBV5-1 and TRBJ2-1, with 8 bases identical to TRBD1. Germline V gene sequence: CDR1 SGHRS, CDR2 YFSETQ. V shed 0 bases, J shed 6 bases, and the junction held 26 bases outside the gene matches. CDR3 size: 22 residues. CDR3 sequence: CASSLDFVRVGTGSLMSNEQFF. For the CDR3, the DNA is TGCGCCAGCAGCTTGGATTTCGTCCGGGTCGGGACAGGCTCCTTGATGAGCAATGAGCAGTTCTTC.

The chain carries TRBV5-5 and TRBJ1-1; tentatively, D is TRBD1 (5 bases). The germline V and J ends were trimmed by 3 bases and 1 base, with 10 bases remaining between them. This CDR3 comprises 14 residues. Germline CDR1 SGHKS, CDR2 YYEKEE (reference sequence). CDR3 nucleotide sequence: TGTGCCAGCAGCTCCGGGACCGGGAACACTGAAGCTTTCTTT. It codes for CASSSGTGNTEAFF.

The gene calls are TRBV5-6 and TRBJ1-4; 9 nucleotides agree with TRBD1. The CDR3 has 19 amino acids. V lost 2 bases to trimming and J lost 5 bases; unmatched junction nucleotides: 16. Per germline, CDR1 SGHDT and CDR2 YYEEEE. The CDR3 sequence is CASSFGLSYTGGRNEKLFF. DNA for the CDR3: TGTGCCAGCAGCTTTGGTTTATCGTACACAGGGGGCCGGAATGAAAAACTGTTTTTT.

The chain couples TRBV5-1 to TRBJ1-1; D unclear. Germline loops: CDR1 SGHRS, CDR2 YFSETQ. Trimming took off 2 bases at V and 1 base at J, with 6 bases between the two ends. The CDR3 has 13 amino acids. The chain's CDR3 is CASSFTENTEAFF. The CDR3 DNA reads TGCGCCAGCAGCTTCACAGAGAACACTGAAGCTTTCTTT.

V and J are TRBV7-2 and TRBJ2-7; TRBD1 matches 10 bases. The CDR3 consists of 14 residues. Germline V gene data show CDR1 as SGHTA and CDR2 as FQGNSA. The trim removed 5 bases at V and 5 bases at J, leaving 6 bases unmatched. CDR3 in DNA: TGTGCCAGCAGCCCCCGGGACAGGGGCCACGAGCAGTACTTC. Translation gives CASSPRDRGHEQYF. Filled out from reference TRBV7-2 and TRBJ2-7, the complete variable domain reads GAGVSQSPSNKVTEKGKDVELRCDPISGHTALYWYRQSLGQGLEFLIYFQGNSAPDKSGLPSDRFSAERTGGSVSTLTIQRTQQEDSAVYLCASSPRDRGHEQYFGPGTRLTVT.

The rearrangement joins TRBV10-3 to TRBJ2-7, with a possible D match to TRBD1 (6 bases). V gave up 9 bases and J gave up 2 bases, with 11 bases separating them. The CDR3 has 12 residues. Germline assignment: CDR1 ENHRY and CDR2 SYGVKD. This CDR3 is CAIGQSAYEQYV. The CDR3 nucleotides read TGTGCCATTGGACAGAGCGCCTACGAGCAGTACGTC.

In its sample, this clone was seen a few times. The CDR3 coding sequence is TGTGCCAGCAGCACTGAGGGAGGGACCCAGTACTTC. This sequence encodes CASSTEGGTQYF. The gene calls are TRBV7-3 and TRBJ2-5, with D possibly TRBD2 on 6 matching bases. V shed 5 bases and J shed 7 bases, with 11 bases lying between them. The V gene's germline CDR1 is SGHTA and CDR2 FQGTGA. The length of the CDR3 is 12 residues.

The rearrangement joins TRBV24-1 to TRBJ2-1, with D tentatively TRBD1 or TRBD2 (5 bases each). This CDR3 is built from 13 residues. Germline V gene sequence: CDR1 KGHDR, CDR2 SFDVKD. V was pared by 9 bases and J by 5 bases, with 13 bases between. This CDR3 reads CATGRDGDNEQFF. The DNA of the CDR3 is TGTGCCACCGGAAGGGACGGAGACAATGAGCAGTTCTTC.

The chain employs TRBV6-1 and TRBJ1-6, with TRBD1 identical over 9 bases. V lost 4 bases, J lost 13 bases, and 17 bases stayed unmatched. The CDR3 contains 17 residues. Germline-derived CDR1 and CDR2 are MNHNS and SASEGT. The CDR3 DNA reads TGTGCCAGCAGTGGGGACCTACAGGGGGCACCCGTGGCGCCCCTCCACTTT. It encodes CASSGDLQGAPVAPLHF.

This clone was detected only once. The rearrangement links TRBV2 to TRBJ2-1; D is undetermined. Germline loops: CDR1 SNHLY, CDR2 FYNNEI. V shed 10 bases and J shed 6 bases, with 13 bases lying between them. The CDR3 loop spans 12 amino acids. The CDR3 bases are TGTGCCACCTCCCGGACCGCCAATGAGCAGTTCTTC. It is translated as CATSRTANEQFF.

The genes are TRBV6-5 and TRBJ1-1; tentative D call: TRBD1 (5 bases). CDR1 and CDR2 from the germline V gene are MNHEY and SVGAGI. This CDR3 comprises 14 residues. V was trimmed by 4 bases and J by 5 bases, leaving 14 bases between them. The CDR3 loop reads CASSLAGPGTEAFF. CDR3 DNA sequence: TGTGCCAGCAGTTTGGCGGGGCCGGGAACTGAAGCTTTCTTT.

The V gene is TRBV19, the J gene TRBJ1-5; D unclear. CDR1 is LNHDA, CDR2 SQIVND, per germline (reference sequence). The CDR3 extends over 14 amino acids. The V gene lost 6 bases and the J gene lost 7 bases, with 16 bases spanning the gap. The CDR3 sequence is CASSPGIGPQPQHF. The DNA of the CDR3 is TGTGCCAGTAGCCCTGGGATAGGACCCCAGCCCCAGCATTTT.

The V gene is TRBV20-1, the J gene TRBJ2-7, with no clear D. This CDR3 region has 14 residues. Trimming removed 3 bases at V and 4 bases at J, with 16 bases between. Germline assignment: CDR1 DFQATT and CDR2 SNEGSKA (reference sequence). As DNA, the CDR3 is TGCAGTGCTAGTTTGACGTCCGGGCTTTACGAGCAGTACTTC. It specifies CSASLTSGLYEQYF.

The chain joins TRBV2 to TRBJ1-6; 12 positions match TRBD1. CDR1 is SNHLY and CDR2 is FYNNEI in the germline V gene. Trimming at V came to 6 bases and at J to 8 bases, leaving 8 bases not matched to a gene. The CDR3 runs 16 residues. For the CDR3, the DNA is TGTGCCAGCAGGGGGGACAGGGGGCTATTGGATTCACCCCTCCACTTT. It is translated as CASRGDRGLLDSPLHF.

The chain combines TRBV7-9 with TRBJ1-1; a weak D match, TRBD1 (6 bases). With 8 bases removed from V and 1 base from J, the gap between germline ends came to 11 bases. The CDR3 sequence is 13 residues long. Germline V gene sequence: CDR1 SEHNR, CDR2 FQNEAQ (reference sequence). Written as DNA, the CDR3 is TGTGCCAGCCAGCTGGGGGCGAACACTGAAGCTTTCTTT. This gives the protein CASQLGANTEAFF.

The V and J genes are TRBV5-4 and TRBJ1-1; D is unresolved. This CDR3 is 14 amino acids long. The germline gives CDR1 SGHNT, CDR2 YYREEE (reference sequence). V was shortened by 5 bases and J by 1 base, with 12 bases between the two germline ends. The CDR3 protein is CASRPGSSNTEAFF. The CDR3 bases are TGTGCCAGCAGACCGGGCTCCTCGAACACTGAAGCTTTCTTT.

The V and J genes are TRBV14 and TRBJ1-6; D perhaps matches TRBD1 (6 bases). This CDR3 region has 14 residues. Looked up from germline, CDR1 is SGHDN and CDR2 is FVKESK. Trimming stripped 2 bases from V and 6 bases from J, with 8 bases between. As DNA, the CDR3 is TGTGCCAGCAGCCAATGGACAGCTAATTCACCCCTCCACTTT. This sequence encodes CASSQWTANSPLHF.

The chain combines TRBV4-3 with TRBJ1-4; D is ambiguous. Germline V gives CDR1 LGHNA, CDR2 YSLEER. V was pared by 1 base and J by 8 bases, with 14 bases between. The CDR3 extends over 15 amino acids. CDR3 sequence: CASSQGNRRREKLFF. The DNA for the CDR3 is TGCGCCAGCAGCCAAGGGAATAGGAGGAGGGAAAAACTGTTTTTT.

CDR3 nucleotides: TGTGCCAGCAGCTTACTAGGGGGGGTAGCAGATACGCAGTATTTT. Its translation is CASSLLGGVADTQYF. V and J are TRBV11-3 and TRBJ2-3; D possibly corresponds to TRBD2 (7 bases). The CDR3 has 15 residues. CDR1 is SGHNT and CDR2 is YENEEA in the germline V gene. With 2 bases removed from V and 4 bases from J, the gap between germline ends came to 13 bases.

This clone is a singleton in its sample. CDR3 coding DNA: TGTGCCAGCTCACAAAGGGATTTCGGCGAGCAGTACGTC. Its translation: CASSQRDFGEQYV. This chain uses TRBV18 with TRBJ2-7; D remains unclear. The CDR3 length is 13 residues. Germline assignment: CDR1 KGHSH and CDR2 LQKENI. The V gene lost 4 bases and the J gene lost 6 bases, with 13 bases spanning the gap.

This clone was recorded a few times. The chain is built from TRBV18 and TRBJ2-1; 7 bases fit TRBD1. Germline V gives CDR1 KGHSH, CDR2 LQKENI. This CDR3 comprises 15 residues. Unmatched junction bases numbered 4, after V lost 0 bases and J lost 5 bases. CDR3 in amino acids: CASSPPGQRHNEQFF. The CDR3 bases are TGTGCCAGCTCACCACCGGGACAGAGGCACAATGAGCAGTTCTTC.

CDR3 protein: CASSRRLAGRYNEQFF. CDR3 DNA sequence: TGTGCCAGCAGCCGAAGACTAGCGGGGAGATACAATGAGCAGTTCTTC. The genes are TRBV7-3 and TRBJ2-1, with TRBD2 identical over 11 bases. This CDR3 is built from 16 residues. V was clipped by 5 bases and J by 4 bases; unmatched bases: 7. Germline V lookup: CDR1 SGHTA, CDR2 FQGTGA. Using reference TRBV7-3 and TRBJ2-1 for the parts outside the CDR3, the full variable domain is GAGVSQTPSNKVTEKGKYVELRCDPISGHTALYWYRQSLGQGPEFLIYFQGTGAADDSGLPNDRFFAVRPEGSVSTLKIQRTERGDSAVYLCASSRRLAGRYNEQFFGPGTRLTVL.

CDR3 coding DNA: TGTGCCAGCAGCTACGGGGGGGAGCAGTACGTC. This translates into CASSYGGEQYV. This chain connects TRBV5-4 to TRBJ2-7; 7 positions match TRBD2. J was trimmed by 7 bases and V by 3 bases; bases with no gene match: 1. Germline lookup yields CDR1 SGHNT and CDR2 YYREEE (reference sequence). CDR3 length equals 11 residues.